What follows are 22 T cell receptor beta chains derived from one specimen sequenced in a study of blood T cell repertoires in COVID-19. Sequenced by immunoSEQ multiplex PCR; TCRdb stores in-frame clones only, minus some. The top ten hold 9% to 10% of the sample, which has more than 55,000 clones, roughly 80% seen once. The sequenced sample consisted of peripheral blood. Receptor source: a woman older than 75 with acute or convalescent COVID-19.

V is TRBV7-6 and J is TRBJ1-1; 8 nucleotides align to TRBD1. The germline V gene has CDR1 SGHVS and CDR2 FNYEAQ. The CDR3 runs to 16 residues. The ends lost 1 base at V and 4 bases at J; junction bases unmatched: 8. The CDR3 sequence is CASSLVMTGAGTEAFF. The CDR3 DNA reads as TGTGCCAGCAGCTTAGTGATGACAGGGGCCGGCACTGAAGCTTTCTTT.

As DNA, the CDR3 is TGTGCCACCCAACGGGCCGGGGGGTACACAGATACGCAGTATTTT. It codes for CATQRAGGYTDTQYF. The rearrangement links TRBV10-3 to TRBJ2-3, with 7 bases that match TRBD2. The germline V gene has CDR1 ENHRY and CDR2 SYGVKD. The CDR3 spans 15 residues. V dropped 10 bases and J dropped 2; count of bases not matched to a gene: 12.

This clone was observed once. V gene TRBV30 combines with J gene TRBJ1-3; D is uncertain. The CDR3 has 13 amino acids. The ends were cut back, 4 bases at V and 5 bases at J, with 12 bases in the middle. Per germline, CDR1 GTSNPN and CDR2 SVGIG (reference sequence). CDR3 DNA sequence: TGTGCCTGGACCCACCCCCTACGAAACACCATATATTTT. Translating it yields CAWTHPLRNTIYF.

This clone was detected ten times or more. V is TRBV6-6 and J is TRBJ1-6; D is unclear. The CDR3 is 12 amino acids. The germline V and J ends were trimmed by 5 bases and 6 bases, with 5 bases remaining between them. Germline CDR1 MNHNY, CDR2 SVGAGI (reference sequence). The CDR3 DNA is TGTGCCAGCAGTGAGGGTAATTCACCCCTCCACTTT. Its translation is CASSEGNSPLHF.

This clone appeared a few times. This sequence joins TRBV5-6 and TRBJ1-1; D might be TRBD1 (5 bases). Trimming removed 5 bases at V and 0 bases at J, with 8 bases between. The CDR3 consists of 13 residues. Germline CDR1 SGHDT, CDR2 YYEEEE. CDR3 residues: CASSPGLNTEAFF. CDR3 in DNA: TGTGCCAGCAGTCCAGGGTTGAACACTGAAGCTTTCTTT.

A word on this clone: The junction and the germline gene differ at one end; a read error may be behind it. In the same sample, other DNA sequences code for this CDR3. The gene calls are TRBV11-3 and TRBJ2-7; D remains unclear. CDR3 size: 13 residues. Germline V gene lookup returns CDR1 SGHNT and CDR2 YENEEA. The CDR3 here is CASSLGQFYEQYF. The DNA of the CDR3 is TGCGCCAGCAGCTTAGGTCAGTTCTACGAGCAGTACTTC.

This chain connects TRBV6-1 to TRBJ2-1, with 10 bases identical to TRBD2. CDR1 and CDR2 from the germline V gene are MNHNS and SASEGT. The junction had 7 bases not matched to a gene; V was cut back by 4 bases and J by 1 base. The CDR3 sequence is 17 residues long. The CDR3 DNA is TGTGCCAGCAGTGGCAGCGGGGGGGCTTGGTCCTACAATGAGCAGTTCTTC. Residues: CASSGSGGAWSYNEQFF.

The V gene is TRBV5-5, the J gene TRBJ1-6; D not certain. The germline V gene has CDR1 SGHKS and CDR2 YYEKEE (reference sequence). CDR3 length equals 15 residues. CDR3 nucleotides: TGTGCTTCTACCCCAAGTGGGGAGAATAATTCACCCCTCCACTTT. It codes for CASTPSGENNSPLHF.

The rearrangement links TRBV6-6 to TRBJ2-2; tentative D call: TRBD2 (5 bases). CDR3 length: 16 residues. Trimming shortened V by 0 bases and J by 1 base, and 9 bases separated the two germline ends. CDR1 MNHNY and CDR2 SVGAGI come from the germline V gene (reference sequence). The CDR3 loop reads CASSYSFGENTGELFF. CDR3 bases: TGTGCCAGCAGTTACTCGTTCGGGGAGAACACCGGGGAGCTGTTTTTT.

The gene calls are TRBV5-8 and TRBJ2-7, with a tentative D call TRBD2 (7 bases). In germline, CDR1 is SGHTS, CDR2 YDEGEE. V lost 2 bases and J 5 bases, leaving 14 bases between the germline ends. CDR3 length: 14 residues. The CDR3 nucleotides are TGTGCCAGCAGCTTACGGGGGGCGTACGACGAGCAGTACTTC. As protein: CASSLRGAYDEQYF.

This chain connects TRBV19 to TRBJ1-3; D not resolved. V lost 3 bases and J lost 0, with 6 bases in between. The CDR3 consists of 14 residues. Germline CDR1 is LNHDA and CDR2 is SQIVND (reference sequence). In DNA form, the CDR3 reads TGTGCCAGTAGTATCGCTAGCTCTGGAAACACCATATATTTT. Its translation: CASSIASSGNTIYF.

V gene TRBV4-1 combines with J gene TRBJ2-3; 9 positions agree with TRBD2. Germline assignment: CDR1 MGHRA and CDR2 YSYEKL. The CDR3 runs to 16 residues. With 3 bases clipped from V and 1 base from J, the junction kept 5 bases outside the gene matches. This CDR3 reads CASSHAASGGTDTQYF. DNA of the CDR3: TGCGCCAGCAGCCATGCTGCTAGCGGGGGCACAGATACGCAGTATTTT.

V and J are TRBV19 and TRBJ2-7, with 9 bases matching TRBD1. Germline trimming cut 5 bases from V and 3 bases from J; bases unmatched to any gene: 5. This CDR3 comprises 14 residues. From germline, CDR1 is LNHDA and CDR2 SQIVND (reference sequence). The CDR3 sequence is CASSQGQGFYEQYF. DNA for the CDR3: TGTGCCAGTAGTCAGGGACAGGGATTCTACGAGCAGTACTTC.

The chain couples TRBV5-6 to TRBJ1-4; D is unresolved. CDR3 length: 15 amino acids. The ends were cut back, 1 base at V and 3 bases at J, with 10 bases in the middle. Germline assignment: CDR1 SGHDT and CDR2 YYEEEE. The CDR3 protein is CASSLLSWSNEKLFF. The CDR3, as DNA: TGTGCCAGCAGCTTGTTGAGTTGGTCTAATGAAAAACTGTTTTTT.

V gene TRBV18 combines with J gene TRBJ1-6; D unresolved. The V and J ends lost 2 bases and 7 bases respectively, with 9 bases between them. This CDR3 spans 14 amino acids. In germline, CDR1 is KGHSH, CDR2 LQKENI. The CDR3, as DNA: TGTGCCAGCTCACCAGAGGGTTGGAATTCACCCCTCCACTTT. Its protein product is CASSPEGWNSPLHF.

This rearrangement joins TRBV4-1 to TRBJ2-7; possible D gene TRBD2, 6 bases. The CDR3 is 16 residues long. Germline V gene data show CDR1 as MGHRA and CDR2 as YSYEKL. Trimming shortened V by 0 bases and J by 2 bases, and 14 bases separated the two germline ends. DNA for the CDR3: TGCGCCAGCAGCCAAGAAGGACTATTGGGTACCTACGAGCAGTACTTC. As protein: CASSQEGLLGTYEQYF.

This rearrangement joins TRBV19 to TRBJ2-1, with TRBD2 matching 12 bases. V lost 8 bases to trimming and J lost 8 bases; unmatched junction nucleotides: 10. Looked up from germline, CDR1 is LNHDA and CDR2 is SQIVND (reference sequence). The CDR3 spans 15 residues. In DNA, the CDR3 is TGTGCCAGTGGATTGGGACTAGCGGGTTTCGATGAGCAGTTCTTC. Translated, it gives CASGLGLAGFDEQFF.

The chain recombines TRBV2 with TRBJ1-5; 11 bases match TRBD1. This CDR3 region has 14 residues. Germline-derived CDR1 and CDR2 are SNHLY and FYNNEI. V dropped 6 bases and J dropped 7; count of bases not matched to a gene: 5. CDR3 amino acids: CASRLGTGGQPQHF. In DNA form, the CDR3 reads TGTGCCAGCAGACTCGGGACAGGGGGACAGCCCCAGCATTTT.

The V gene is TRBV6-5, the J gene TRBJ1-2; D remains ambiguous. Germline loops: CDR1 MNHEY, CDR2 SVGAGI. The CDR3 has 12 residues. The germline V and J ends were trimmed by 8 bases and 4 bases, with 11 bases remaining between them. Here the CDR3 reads CASRGLGYGYTF. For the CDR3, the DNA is TGTGCCAGCCGGGGTCTAGGCTATGGCTACACCTTC.

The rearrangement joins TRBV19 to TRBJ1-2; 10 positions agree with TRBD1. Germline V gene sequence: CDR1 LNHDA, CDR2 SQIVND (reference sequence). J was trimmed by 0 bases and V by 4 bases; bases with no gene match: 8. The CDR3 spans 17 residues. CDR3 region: CASSKGQGPKANYGYTF. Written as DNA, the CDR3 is TGTGCCAGTAGTAAGGGACAGGGGCCTAAAGCTAACTATGGCTACACCTTC.

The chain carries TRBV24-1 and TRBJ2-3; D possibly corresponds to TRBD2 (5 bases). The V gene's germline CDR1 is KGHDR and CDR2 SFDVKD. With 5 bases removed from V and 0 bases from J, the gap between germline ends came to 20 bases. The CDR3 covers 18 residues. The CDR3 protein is CATSVSPSGPGSTDTQYF. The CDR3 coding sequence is TGTGCCACCAGTGTTTCCCCCTCCGGGCCGGGGAGCACAGATACGCAGTATTTT.

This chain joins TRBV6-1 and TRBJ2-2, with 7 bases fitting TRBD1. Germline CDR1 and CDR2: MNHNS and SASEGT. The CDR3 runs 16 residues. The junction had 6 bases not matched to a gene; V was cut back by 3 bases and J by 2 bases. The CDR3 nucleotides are TGTGCCAGCAGTGAGCTGCCAGGGGGTAACACCGGGGAGCTGTTTTTT. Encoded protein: CASSELPGGNTGELFF.